This TCR beta chain was obtained from a study of shared clonotypes between healthy human individuals. Whole-study results and caveats: Compared with memory subsets, naive subsets generally had larger estimated richness. Non-shared clonotypes displayed generation probabilities falling below those of clonotypes present in all four donors.

A word on this clone: Its specificity is unknown.

The method was immunoSEQ multiplex PCR; TCRdb's version includes in-frame clones alone and lacks a portion of them. The sample has approximately 97,000 clones; less than 80% are singletons. Germline V lookup: CDR1 LGHNA, CDR2 YNFKEQ. Trimming removed 8 bases at V and 3 bases at J, with 8 bases between. The length of the CDR3 is 13 residues. The origin of this receptor is a man aged 25-45 years in good health. The chain employs TRBV4-2 and TRBJ2-6, with a possible D match to TRBD1 (5 bases). The sample was memory CD8+ T cells sorted from blood. Specified subset: CD45RO+ cells pooled with CCR7-negative TemRA cells. DNA for the CDR3: TGTGCCAGCCAGGGCGTTGGGGCCAACGTCCTGACTTTC. It specifies CASQGVGANVLTF.